Listed here are 24 T cell receptor beta chains from one sample, sequenced in a study of T cells after yellow fever vaccination. Using its own MiXCR run on the 5' RACE reads, TCRdb lists one record per CDR3 protein. This table holds hundreds of thousands of distinct CDR3 sequences, roughly 14% found once. The sequenced sample was PBMCs, obtained on the day of the yellow fever booster vaccination. These TCRs come from a young man who received the YFV17D yellow fever vaccine.

This chain joins TRBV7-2 and TRBJ2-3, with 12 bases fitting TRBD2. The CDR3 length is 17 residues. Germline values: CDR1 SGHTA, CDR2 FQGNSA. The V segment lost 3 bases and the J segment 3 bases; nucleotides outside the gene matches: 7. The CDR3 region is CASSFPTSGSTTDTQYF. The CDR3 DNA is TGTGCCAGCAGCTTTCCGACTAGCGGGAGTACAACAGATACGCAGTATTTT. The variable domain in full, completed from reference TRBV7-2 and TRBJ2-3, reads GAGVSQSPSNKVTEKGKDVELRCDPISGHTALYWYRQSLGQGLEFLIYFQGNSAPDKSGLPSDRFSAERTGGSVSTLTIQRTQQEDSAVYLCASSFPTSGSTTDTQYFGPGTRLTVL.

The J gene is TRBJ2-5, the V gene TRBV25-1; D remains unclear. The CDR3 is 14 residues long. Germline V gene sequence: CDR1 MGHDK, CDR2 SYGVNS. Trimming cost V 3 bases and J 0 bases, with 8 bases left between them. The CDR3 sequence is CASSDLTYQETQYF. The CDR3 DNA is TGTGCCAGCAGTGACCTCACTTACCAAGAGACCCAGTACTTC.

The chain carries TRBV21-1 and TRBJ2-1; the table's D call, TRBD1, was not checked against the DNA. TRBV21-1 is a listed pseudogene. This CDR3 spans 12 amino acids. The CDR3 spells CARPGPYNEQFF. CDR3 DNA: TGTGCCAGACCGGGGCCATACAATGAGCAGTTCTTC.

A note on this clonotype: Given a much more abundant clone one base away, this may be a read error. The J gene is TRBJ2-1, the V gene TRBV15, with a tentative D call TRBD1 (5 bases). CDR3 length equals 16 residues. Germline V CDR1 and CDR2: LNHNV, YYDKDF (reference sequence). Deletions cut 3 bases from V and 3 bases from J, with 15 bases between. The CDR3: CATSSTTGQYYNEQFF. CDR3 DNA: TGTGCCACCAGCAGTACTACTGGACAATACTACAATGAGCAGTTCTTC.

The gene calls are TRBV7-6 and TRBJ2-1, with TRBD2 as a possible D gene (6 bases). Trimming took 6 bases from V and 6 from J, leaving 12 bases between them. In germline, CDR1 is SGHVS, CDR2 FNYEAQ. CDR3 size: 13 residues. For the CDR3, the DNA is TGTGCCAGCAGTCCGTTGGGGGGCAATGAGCAGTTCTTC. Translated, it gives CASSPLGGNEQFF.

This chain links TRBV5-4 with TRBJ2-3, with D unclear. CDR1 is SGHNT and CDR2 is YYREEE in the germline V gene (reference sequence). The CDR3 extends over 14 amino acids. V lost 7 bases and J 6 bases, leaving 18 bases between the germline ends. CDR3 sequence reads: CASRPIEAKDTQYF. The CDR3 nucleotides are TGTGCCAGCCGACCAATAGAGGCCAAGGATACGCAGTATTTT.

The sample holds many counts of this clonotype. The chain employs TRBV5-1 and TRBJ1-1; a possible D gene is TRBD1 (5 bases). Germline assignment: CDR1 SGHRS and CDR2 YFSETQ. This CDR3 is 13 amino acids long. Trimming took off 10 bases at V and 4 bases at J, with 17 bases between the two ends. CDR3 protein: CASSGAPGTEAFF. The CDR3 DNA sequence: TGCGCCTCCAGTGGGGCGCCGGGCACTGAAGCTTTCTTT.

In regard to this clonotype: A read error may produce the germline difference seen at one junction end. J is TRBJ2-1 and V is TRBV4-2, with D maybe TRBD1 (5 bases). CDR1 is LGHNA and CDR2 is YNFKEQ in the germline V gene. The CDR3 is 14 residues long. The CDR3 nucleotides are TGTGCCAGCAGCCAAGATAGGGGCTTCGGTCAATTGCTCTTC. Encoded protein: CASSQDRGFGQLLF.

In this sample, this clonotype turned up a few times. The genes are TRBV12-3 or TRBV12-4 and TRBJ2-5; 10 bases line up with TRBD2. This CDR3 contains 18 residues. V trimming: 5 bases; J trimming: 7 bases; junction bases outside the gene matches: 19. CDR3 in amino acids: CASSAPLRTSGLHGTQYF. CDR3 nucleotides: TGTGCCAGCAGTGCGCCATTAAGGACTAGCGGCCTACACGGGACCCAGTACTTC.

There are a few counts of this clonotype. The gene calls are TRBV11-2 and TRBJ2-2; D remains ambiguous. CDR1 is SGHAT, CDR2 FQNNGV, per germline. This CDR3 region has 13 residues. Trimming shortened V by 5 bases and J by 10 bases, and 14 bases separated the two germline ends. CDR3 sequence (DNA): TGTGCCAGCAGCACCTTTATAGGCGCGGAGCTGTTTTTT. Protein sequence: CASSTFIGAELFF.

The CDR3 sequence: CASSLRQGLSTDTQYF. The CDR3 DNA reads as TGTGCCAGCAGCTTGCGACAGGGCCTGTCCACAGATACGCAGTATTTT. The V gene is TRBV5-4, the J gene TRBJ2-3, with 7 bases identical to TRBD1. Germline V gives CDR1 SGHNT, CDR2 YYREEE (reference sequence). This CDR3 spans 16 amino acids. After removal of 1 base from V and 2 bases from J, the junction contained 7 bases not matched to a gene.

V gene TRBV6-5 combines with J gene TRBJ1-6, with D unresolved. Germline loops: CDR1 MNHEY, CDR2 SVGAGI. V lost 0 bases to trimming and J lost 7 bases, with 10 bases between them. The CDR3 covers 15 residues. The CDR3 DNA reads as TGTGCCAGCAGTTACTCGCCGGCGGGGAATTCACCCCTCCACTTT. It encodes CASSYSPAGNSPLHF.

The chain has TRBV5-1 and TRBJ2-7; 7 nucleotides line up with TRBD1. After removal of 3 bases from V and 3 bases from J, the junction contained 12 bases not matched to a gene. The CDR3 runs to 16 residues. Germline V gene sequence: CDR1 SGHRS, CDR2 YFSETQ. CDR3 bases: TGCGCCAGCAGCTCCCGGGACAGCGATGGGGACTACGAGCAGTACTTC. Protein: CASSSRDSDGDYEQYF.

The sample holds one count of this clonotype. The chain joins TRBV12-5 to TRBJ2-7; D unclear. Per germline, CDR1 LGHNT and CDR2 FRNRAP. V shed 6 bases and J shed 7 bases, with 7 bases lying between them. This CDR3 is 10 amino acids long. The CDR3 sequence is CASGPLEQYF. CDR3 in DNA: TGTGCTAGTGGGCCCCTTGAGCAGTACTTC.

This clonotype has a handful of counts. The chain employs TRBV7-2 and TRBJ2-7; maybe TRBD2 (6 bases). Germline lookup yields CDR1 SGHTA and CDR2 FQGNSA. The CDR3 covers 16 residues. Trimming took 5 bases from V and 3 from J, leaving 20 bases between them. CDR3 protein: CASSPNTRVRGYEQYF. The DNA for the CDR3 is TGTGCCAGCAGCCCTAACACTAGGGTGCGGGGCTACGAGCAGTACTTC.

V gene TRBV20-1 combines with J gene TRBJ2-7, with 10 bases matching TRBD2. The V segment lost 5 bases and the J segment 4 bases; nucleotides outside the gene matches: 8. The CDR3 sequence is 14 residues long. The germline CDR1 and CDR2 sequences are DFQATT and SNEGSKA (reference sequence). The chain's CDR3 is CSAYGLAVPYEQYF. Here the CDR3 DNA reads TGCAGTGCTTATGGACTAGCGGTGCCGTACGAGCAGTACTTC.

This clonotype appeared a few times. This chain uses TRBV14 with TRBJ2-4, with D tentatively TRBD2 (6 bases). CDR3 length equals 13 residues. Per germline, CDR1 SGHDN and CDR2 FVKESK. Trimming stripped 4 bases from V and 9 bases from J, with 13 bases between. The CDR3: CASSRRLEGIQYF. CDR3 in DNA: TGTGCCAGCAGCCGGCGTTTGGAGGGCATTCAGTACTTC.

The V gene is TRBV6-5, the J gene TRBJ2-7, with D uncertain. This CDR3 has 13 amino acids. The germline V gene has CDR1 MNHEY and CDR2 SVGAGI. Trimming removed 0 bases at V and 5 bases at J, with 8 bases between. The CDR3 loop reads CASSYSKAHEQYF. The DNA of the CDR3 is TGTGCCAGCAGTTACTCGAAGGCGCACGAGCAGTACTTC.

The rearrangement uses TRBV27 and TRBJ2-3; maybe TRBD2 (5 bases). Germline values: CDR1 MNHEY, CDR2 SMNVEV (reference sequence). The ends were cut back, 3 bases at V and 4 bases at J, with 14 bases in the middle. The CDR3 loop spans 15 amino acids. The CDR3 spells CASSFGPERADTQYF. Written as DNA, the CDR3 is TGTGCCAGCAGTTTCGGACCGGAGAGGGCAGATACGCAGTATTTT.

This clonotype appeared a few times. The chain combines TRBV29-1 with TRBJ2-7; D might be TRBD1 (6 bases). The CDR3 is 13 amino acids. Germline CDR1 and CDR2: SQVTM and ANQGSEA. The V end lost 5 bases, the J end lost 0 bases, and 11 bases lay between the germline ends. CDR3 coding DNA: TGCAGCGTTTCACAGGACAGCTCCTACGAGCAGTACTTC. Encoded protein: CSVSQDSSYEQYF.

This clonotype was counted between two and nine times. The rearrangement joins TRBV4-3 to TRBJ2-2, with TRBD2 matching 7 bases. J lost 3 bases, V lost 0 bases, and 4 bases had no gene match. Germline V CDR1 and CDR2: LGHNA, YSLEER. CDR3 size: 16 residues. The chain's CDR3 is CASSQDTAGHTGELFF. In DNA form, the CDR3 reads TGCGCCAGCAGCCAAGATACAGCGGGACACACCGGGGAGCTGTTTTTT.

This clonotype was seen a handful of times. The rearrangement links TRBV12-3 or TRBV12-4 to TRBJ2-2; TRBD2 aligns across 10 bases. V was pared by 3 bases and J by 7 bases, with 8 bases of the junction left unmatched. The CDR3 length is 16 residues. The CDR3 reads CASSFQREGLSGELFF. Here the CDR3 DNA reads TGTGCCAGCAGTTTTCAGCGGGAGGGCCTTAGCGGGGAGCTGTTTTTT.

The V gene is TRBV6-1, the J gene TRBJ1-2; TRBD1 is a possible D gene (6 bases). The germline gives CDR1 MNHNS, CDR2 SASEGT. This CDR3 is 15 amino acids long. The germline V and J ends were trimmed by 2 bases and 0 bases, with 10 bases remaining between them. CDR3 loop: CASSELDRTNYGYTF. As DNA, the CDR3 is TGTGCCAGCAGTGAACTCGACAGGACTAACTATGGCTACACCTTC.

The table lists this clonotype with a few counts. The rearrangement joins TRBV20-1 to TRBJ2-5; D may be TRBD1 (6 bases). The CDR3 spans 14 residues. CDR1 is DFQATT and CDR2 is SNEGSKA in the germline V gene (reference sequence). Deletions cut 1 base from V and 4 bases from J, with 13 bases between. The CDR3 sequence is CSARVGQGRETQYF. CDR3 nucleotides: TGCAGTGCTAGAGTGGGACAAGGTAGAGAGACCCAGTACTTC.